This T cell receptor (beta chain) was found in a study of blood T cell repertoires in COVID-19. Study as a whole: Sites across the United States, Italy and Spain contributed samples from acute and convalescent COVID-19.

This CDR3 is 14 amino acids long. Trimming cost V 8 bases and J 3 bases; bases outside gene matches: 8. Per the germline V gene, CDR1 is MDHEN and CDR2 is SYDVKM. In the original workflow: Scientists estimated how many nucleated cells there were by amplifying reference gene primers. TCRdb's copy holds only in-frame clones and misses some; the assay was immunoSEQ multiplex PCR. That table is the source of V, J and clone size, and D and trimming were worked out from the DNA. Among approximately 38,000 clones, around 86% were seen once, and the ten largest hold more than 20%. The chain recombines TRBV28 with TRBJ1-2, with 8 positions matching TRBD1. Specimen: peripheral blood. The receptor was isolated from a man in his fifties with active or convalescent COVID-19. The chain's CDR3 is CASFTPGQDYGYTF. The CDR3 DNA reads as TGTGCCAGCTTCACCCCGGGACAGGACTATGGCTACACCTTC.